The 13 T cell receptor beta chains in this list originate from one sample, sequenced in a study of blood T cells in healthy people across ages. For the second PCR, which ran for about 7 to 11 cycles, a sample-barcoded 5' primer and a J-beta primer mix were used. TCRdb processed the 5' RACE reads anew with MiXCR; each CDR3 protein has one entry. The sample has about 800,000 distinct CDR3 sequences; roughly 25% are singletons. These data were also reused for a study on T cells of mothers and their children.

The material sequenced was blood. These receptors originate from a boy between 10 and 17 years old in good health.

This clonotype was counted many times. This chain joins TRBV12-3 or TRBV12-4 and TRBJ2-1; D gene ambiguous. This CDR3 is 11 amino acids long. The V end lost 3 bases, the J end lost 8 bases, and 5 bases lay between the germline ends. CDR3 in DNA: TGTGCCAGCAGTTTTCTCGATGAGCAGTTCTTC. Protein product: CASSFLDEQFF.

The chain carries TRBV7-9 and TRBJ2-1, with D possibly being TRBD1 (6 bases). Germline V gene data show CDR1 as SEHNR and CDR2 as FQNEAQ (reference sequence). The CDR3 runs to 16 residues. V lost 2 bases, J lost 4 bases, and 15 bases lay in between. The chain's CDR3 is CASSLRAGEWYNEQFF. The CDR3 coding sequence is TGTGCCAGCAGCTTACGTGCAGGGGAATGGTACAATGAGCAGTTCTTC.

This clonotype was seen only a few times. The chain joins TRBV6-6 to TRBJ2-3, with TRBD1 identical over 7 bases. Germline V gene data show CDR1 as MNHNY and CDR2 as SVGAGI (reference sequence). V was clipped by 6 bases and J by 0 bases; unmatched bases: 9. This CDR3 has 16 residues. The CDR3 DNA reads TGTGCCAGCAGGTTACAGGGGTCGGAAAGCACAGATACGCAGTATTTT. Amino acid sequence: CASRLQGSESTDTQYF.

V usage is TRBV4-3 and J usage is TRBJ2-7; the D call may be TRBD1 or TRBD2 (5 bases each). The CDR3 loop spans 14 amino acids. Germline V gives CDR1 LGHNA, CDR2 YSLEER. V was cut by 0 bases and J by 3 bases, with 9 bases left in between. The DNA for the CDR3 is TGCGCCAGCAGCCAAGATCGGGGCTTCTACGAGCAGTACTTC. This sequence encodes CASSQDRGFYEQYF.

This chain uses TRBV5-4 with TRBJ2-5; 9 bases are a match to TRBD2. Germline loops: CDR1 SGHNT, CDR2 YYREEE (reference sequence). This CDR3 spans 15 amino acids. V gave up 3 bases and J gave up 3 bases; unmatched junction bases: 6. The CDR3 region has the DNA TGTGCCAGCAGCTCACCGCTAGCGGGAAAAGAGACCCAGTACTTC. It yields the protein CASSSPLAGKETQYF.

This chain links TRBV20-1 with TRBJ2-7; tentatively, D is TRBD1 (6 bases). This CDR3 is built from 15 residues. CDR1 is DFQATT, CDR2 SNEGSKA, per germline (reference sequence). Deletions cut 6 bases from V and 0 bases from J, with 18 bases between. The chain's CDR3 is CSALKTGPYSYEQYF. The CDR3 DNA is TGCAGTGCCCTGAAGACAGGACCCTACTCCTACGAGCAGTACTTC.

This clonotype was detected ten times or more. This chain uses TRBV4-3 with TRBJ2-1, with a possible D match to TRBD2 (5 bases). V lost 1 base to trimming and J lost 0 bases, with 19 bases between them. This CDR3 contains 19 residues. CDR1 LGHNA and CDR2 YSLEER come from the germline V gene. Written as DNA, the CDR3 is TGCGCCAGCAGCCAAGGTATCACAGTGGGGAGCGGCTCCTACAATGAGCAGTTCTTC. This translates into CASSQGITVGSGSYNEQFF.

This clonotype was seen more than once but under ten times. One end of the junction varies from germline; a read error may be responsible. The genes are TRBV29-1 and TRBJ1-2; D is ambiguous. The CDR3 totals 12 residues. The V gene's germline CDR1 is SQVTM and CDR2 ANQGSEA. CDR3 residues: CSVEDLAIGASF. The CDR3 DNA reads TGCAGCGTTGAAGATCTCGCTATCGGCGCCTCCTTC.

The chain has TRBV20-1 and TRBJ2-2; D is undetermined. Deletions cut 7 bases from V and 1 base from J, with 7 bases between. CDR3 size: 12 residues. CDR1 is DFQATT and CDR2 is SNEGSKA in the germline V gene (reference sequence). As DNA, the CDR3 is TGCAGTGAAAGAATGAACACCGGGGAGCTGTTTTTT. Translated: CSERMNTGELFF.

This clonotype came up a few times. V usage is TRBV2 and J usage is TRBJ1-2, with 7 bases matching TRBD1. The V and J ends lost 2 bases and 3 bases, in that order; junction bases with no gene match: 3. There are 14 residues in the CDR3. CDR1 and CDR2 from the germline V gene are SNHLY and FYNNEI. Here the CDR3 reads CASSEMDRYYGYTF. The DNA for the CDR3 is TGTGCCAGCAGTGAAATGGACAGGTACTATGGCTACACCTTC.

The chain's CDR3 is CSAPSGGNTDTQYF. CDR3 bases: TGCAGTGCCCCTAGCGGGGGGAACACAGATACGCAGTATTTT. This chain connects TRBV20-1 to TRBJ2-3; the match to TRBD2 covers 11 bases. Germline loops: CDR1 DFQATT, CDR2 SNEGSKA (reference sequence). This CDR3 is built from 14 residues. Trimming took 6 bases from V and 2 from J; bases not matched to a gene: 4.

This clonotype came up a few times. The V call is TRBV7-9, the J call TRBJ1-5; possibly TRBD1 for D (6 bases). Germline-derived CDR1 and CDR2 are SEHNR and FQNEAQ (reference sequence). The CDR3 is 13 residues long. The V gene lost 2 bases and the J gene lost 9 bases, with 11 bases spanning the gap. The CDR3 nucleotides read TGTGCCAGCAGCTTACAAGGGGGGGCGCCCCAGCATTTT. It specifies CASSLQGGAPQHF.

This clonotype was detected a few times. The rearrangement joins TRBV27 to TRBJ1-4; the D gene is possibly TRBD1 (6 bases). The CDR3 sequence is 16 residues long. Germline V gene sequence: CDR1 MNHEY, CDR2 SMNVEV (reference sequence). Trimming cost V 5 bases and J 0 bases, with 13 bases left between them. CDR3 in amino acids: CASSADRLATNEKLFF. As DNA, the CDR3 is TGTGCCAGCAGTGCCGACAGGCTTGCAACTAATGAAAAACTGTTTTTT.